The next 8 T cell receptor beta chains were all read from a single sample in a study of cytomegalovirus exposure and HLA in healthy donors. Vbeta (60) and Jbeta (13) primers were used in the PCR. Using immunoSEQ multiplex PCR, the repertoire was profiled, and TCRdb retains in-frame clones only, with some absent. The sample features approximately 37,000 clones, with 3% to 4% in its top ten. Source material: PBMCs. All receptors come from a male donor in good health and CMV-seronegative.

The chain joins TRBV28 to TRBJ2-7, with D maybe TRBD1 (6 bases). Germline CDR1 and CDR2: MDHEN and SYDVKM. The CDR3 runs to 17 residues. Trimming removed 7 bases at V and 3 bases at J, with 25 bases between. The CDR3 region is CASTWVTGLPPLYEQYF. The CDR3 DNA sequence: TGTGCCAGCACCTGGGTGACAGGACTTCCCCCCCTCTACGAGCAGTACTTC.

The rearrangement uses TRBV11-2 and TRBJ2-3; TRBD1 is a possible D gene (5 bases). Germline V gives CDR1 SGHAT, CDR2 FQNNGV. V lost 10 bases to trimming and J lost 5 bases, with 16 bases between them. There are 13 residues in the CDR3. The DNA of the CDR3 is TGTGCCACTGGGGCAGGAAGGGGAGATACGCAGTATTTT. This gives the protein CATGAGRGDTQYF.

This chain links TRBV18 with TRBJ1-4, with 8 bases that match TRBD1. The germline CDR1 and CDR2 sequences are KGHSH and LQKENI. Trimming took 3 bases from V and 6 from J; bases not matched to a gene: 0. This CDR3 is built from 13 residues. The CDR3 DNA is TGTGCCAGCTCACCGGGACAGGATGAAAAACTGTTTTTT. This gives the protein CASSPGQDEKLFF.

The chain uses TRBV18 and TRBJ1-5; TRBD1 agrees at 10 bases. The CDR3 sequence is 15 residues long. Germline-derived CDR1 and CDR2 are KGHSH and LQKENI. V was clipped by 5 bases and J by 5 bases; unmatched bases: 6. This chain's CDR3 is CASSTTGTGDQPQHF. For the CDR3, the DNA is TGTGCCAGCTCAACTACCGGGACAGGGGATCAGCCCCAGCATTTT.

The rearrangement joins TRBV5-1 to TRBJ2-2; 8 positions match TRBD1. Losses at the gene ends were 4 bases for V and 6 bases for J; bases not matched to a gene: 8. Germline lookup yields CDR1 SGHRS and CDR2 YFSETQ. The CDR3 sequence is 15 residues long. Written as DNA, the CDR3 is TGCGCCAGCAGCCCAACGACAGGGGACCCCGGGGAGCTGTTTTTT. It codes for CASSPTTGDPGELFF. Combining the CDR3 with reference TRBV5-1 and TRBJ2-2 gives the whole variable domain KAGVTQTPRYLIKTRGQQVTLSCSPISGHRSVSWYQQTPGQGLQFLFEYFSETQRNKGNFPGRFSGRQFSNSRSEMNVSTLELGDSALYLCASSPTTGDPGELFFGEGSRLTVL.

The rearrangement joins TRBV5-1 to TRBJ2-7; 7 nucleotides agree with TRBD1. Losses at the gene ends were 2 bases for V and 5 bases for J; bases not matched to a gene: 10. The CDR3 totals 15 residues. Germline assignment: CDR1 SGHRS and CDR2 YFSETQ. CDR3 loop: CASSLQGTSLNEQYF. CDR3 sequence (DNA): TGCGCCAGCAGCTTACAGGGGACGTCTCTGAACGAGCAGTACTTC.

The chain recombines TRBV5-1 with TRBJ2-1, with 8 bases fitting TRBD1. Germline V gene lookup returns CDR1 SGHRS and CDR2 YFSETQ. With V trimmed by 3 bases and J by 3 bases, 8 bases remained unmatched. The CDR3 is 16 residues long. As DNA, the CDR3 is TGCGCCAGCAGCTATACGACCGGGACAGGCTACAATGAGCAGTTCTTC. Amino acids: CASSYTTGTGYNEQFF.

This chain uses TRBV25-1 with TRBJ1-1; D gene ambiguous. The V end lost 4 bases, the J end lost 4 bases, and 13 bases lay between the germline ends. CDR3 size: 14 residues. Germline assignment: CDR1 MGHDK and CDR2 SYGVNS. The DNA of the CDR3 is TGTGCCAGCAGTGTCGGAGAATTAAGCACTGAAGCTTTCTTT. Protein: CASSVGELSTEAFF.